This T cell receptor beta chain was identified during a study of cytomegalovirus exposure and HLA in healthy donors (dated by TCRdb to the late 2010s). With regard to the full study: According to an earlier analysis of a few hundred of the donors, 150 million to 200 million T cells yielded over 90 million unique TCR beta sequences and approximately 280 Gb of sequence data. About 280 gigabases of sequencing data and approximately 93 million unique TCR sequences were included in an early release covering about 600 HLA-typed donors. The genetic ancestry cluster associated with self-reported Caucasian donors included over 65% of the 398 genotyped donors. The study aimed to test whether cataloging public T cell receptors could reveal signatures of past pathogen exposure. The T cell repertoires of several hundred subjects were profiled by immunosequencing and related to cytomegalovirus serostatus. A separate validation cohort of roughly 120 different subjects was used in addition to the approximately 700-subject first cohort. To predict cytomegalovirus infection status, the study brought together high-throughput TCR immunosequencing, statistical association of individual TCRs with disease status, and machine learning. To study patterns of TCR occurrence, a later analysis re-analyzed previously published TCR beta repertoires from around 670 donors and added high-resolution HLA genotyping. In the later analysis, no new phenotypic data were used to find candidate immune exposures; instead, reliance was placed on TCR beta sequences and their occurrence across donors. An earlier analysis of some 500 of the donors used high-throughput TCR beta sequencing to judge whether each TCR beta V gene segment behaved as functional or pseudogenic. Donor age, sex, ethnicity and CMV serostatus were collected together with the repertoire data. A later genetic analysis used genome-wide SNP genotypes for about three fifths of the 666 donors, treating that subset as a discovery cohort. Every repertoire in the discovery cohort had been generated on one and the same sequencing platform. HLA typing covered class I and class II loci at four-digit resolution. Typing coverage differed by locus: A, B, C, DRB1 and DQB1 were typed in about 629-640 donors, DQA1 in roughly 500, DPA1 in over 600, and DPB1 in 450 to 480. Roughly 5 DR-DQ haplotypes were handled as single units for association and clustering because linkage in the cohort was strong. Among roughly 400 genotyped donors of the cohort, an average of approximately 250,000 unique TCR beta nucleotide sequences were sequenced per donor, approximately 20% of them non-productive.

Concerning this clone itself: Its binding antigen is unknown. Per-base qualities were not stored, and no clone one base away is much larger.

Overall results and qualifications from the work: Because HLA typing was unavailable for some donors at each locus, only the typed subset was used in association tests. In vitro tests confirmed that a few of the cytomegalovirus-associated TCR beta chains recognize cytomegalovirus antigens. According to a later analysis, TCR association rates differed among HLA loci, with DRB1 alleles showing the most associated TCRs and HLA-C alleles showing the fewest. Cytomegalovirus status was reported to be diagnosed by the classifier with high specificity and sensitivity in both the original and validation cohorts. Most TCR sequences were observed very rarely across donors, whereas some public TCRs were present in many individuals. V-gene and J-gene trimming of TCR beta chains was associated with a missense DCLRE1C variant in a later genetic analysis, and the association was replicated in an independent cohort. According to a later genetic analysis, donors in an Asian-associated ancestry cluster had fewer N-insertions in productive TCRs than the approximately 690-donor mean. In this cohort, only TCR beta chains were sequenced, and detectable features were limited by the absence of alpha or paired-chain data. The sequencing pipeline was judged likely to have produced a cluster of highly shared sequence variants as a technical artifact. Sequencing depth was assumed to be roughly uniform across donors in the presence/absence analyses, though that assumption may not hold. In a later analysis, most CMV-associated TCR beta chains were found to appear HLA-restricted, with HLA associations seemingly driven largely by CMV exposure. The authors suggested that the approach could potentially be extended to other disease states and immunological phenotypes. Assigning TCR associations to individual alleles was difficult when HLA alleles, especially DR and DQ, strongly co-occurred. In an earlier analysis of approximately 600 of the donors, most TCR beta V segments were observed in productive rearrangements about 90% or about 30% of the time, broadly matching IMGT annotations. The study listed 170 or so TCR beta chains as associated with cytomegalovirus. A later analysis reported that several top co-occurrence clusters appeared linked to parvovirus B19, influenza, CMV and Epstein-Barr virus. Linkage disequilibrium might explain the correlated functional status among segregating V segments, but an unknown experimental factor could not be excluded. Because counts were too low, about 17 rarely observed V segments, including chromosome 9 orphons, were excluded from the earlier analysis of under 650 of the donors. In a later analysis, HLA-associated TCR beta chains showed more clonal expansion and lower generation probabilities than non-associated chains that were equally common. Immune exposure information for the cohort was limited to CMV serostatus. In a later analysis, some 17,000 TCR beta sequences were associated with specific HLA alleles at a false discovery rate of 0.05. A further reported finding was that TCR beta sequences accurately predicted the HLA-A and HLA-B alleles for most subjects in the first cohort.

Libraries were made using the immunoSEQ multiplex PCR assay. A mixture of 60 forward primers for TCR Vbeta segments and 13 reverse primers for TCR Jbeta segments was used in the multiplex PCR. The CDR3 region of rearranged TCR beta genes was amplified from genomic DNA with a multiplex PCR assay. The Illumina HiSeq System was used to sequence the amplified TCR beta libraries as 87-base-pair reads. Under the source paper's analysis protocol: Across the 640 or so repertoires, a later analysis counted tens of millions of unique TCR beta chains, around 11 million of which were shared by at least two donors. To remove PCR and sequencing errors, raw reads were error-corrected and collapsed into unique sequences using a nearest-neighbor algorithm that merged closely related sequences. V, D and J gene segments were assigned by aligning CDR3 sequences to IMGT reference sequences. For a sequence to be retained, at least a six-nucleotide match to both a V gene segment and a J gene segment was required. A rearrangement counted as productive if the CDR3 had no stop codons and remained in frame with V and J, and every other rearrangement counted as non-productive. CDR3 was defined according to IMGT convention as the region running from the second conserved V-encoded cysteine to the conserved J-encoded phenylalanine. The earlier analysis of roughly 590 of the donors excluded any sequence lacking an unambiguous match to a single V gene segment. In an earlier analysis of 500 to 750 of the donors, V segments were called functional above 56.7% productive rearrangements and were called segregating when the between-donor standard deviation exceeded 5%. A statistical classification framework was built for diagnosing cytomegalovirus status from the catalog of TCR beta chain sequences. A later analysis assigned V and J genes by comparing TCR nucleotide sequences with IMGT/GENE-DB human TR gene sequences. A later analysis assigned CDR3 sequences and most-parsimonious VDJ recombination scenarios with the TCRdist pipeline. In a later analysis, each TCR beta chain was defined by its CDR3 amino acid sequence together with its V-gene family, and reads without a unique V-gene family were excluded. A later analysis removed nearly 600 highly shared, low-generation-probability nucleotide sequences to deal with suspected cross-contamination and a sequencing artifact. In a later analysis, a clonal expansion index was calculated for each public chain from normalized within-repertoire ranks of inferred template counts. In a later analysis, generation probabilities were computed using a VDJ recombination model fitted to out-of-frame rearrangements, and the results were checked against IGoR. In a later analysis, hypergeometric tests were used to score TCR-TCR, TCR-HLA and TCR-CMV co-occurrence, with a repertoire-size bias correction applied to TCR pairs. A later analysis estimated false discovery rates by permuting HLA or CMV assignments 20 times. In a later analysis, co-occurring TCRs were grouped using DBSCAN, and TCRdist sequence similarity was added for clustering within HLA-allele-positive subsets. Repertoires with fewer than 30,000 or more than 120,000 public chains were left out of co-occurrence clustering, as were about five repertoires with anomalous nucleotide sharing. In TCRdb, the immuneACCESS table is reduced to in-frame sequences with V and J assigned. These tables do not hold every clone; where another copy was compared, an unresolved V gene accounts for under half, and the others remain unexplained. The V and J calls and clone size are taken from that table; D and trimming were inferred from the DNA. This sample gives about 140,000 clones in total; around 73% of them show up just once. Together, the top ten hold just under 3% of the sample.

The cohort comprised approximately 700 healthy bone marrow donors. At the time of sampling, all cohort members were nominally healthy, though unrecorded immune exposures were likely present. The donor was CMV seronegative and was included in the group of around 320 seronegative cohort members. A peripheral blood sample was provided by each donor, and peripheral blood mononuclear cells were used for TCR beta sequencing. Genomic DNA was extracted from the blood cell samples with the Qiagen DNeasy Blood Extraction Kit. The clonotype was recovered from a female donor in good health and CMV-seronegative. Sequencing was performed on PBMCs.

In nucleotide form, the sequence is TGTGCCAGCAGGAGGGAGGCGGGATATGGGGATACGCAGTATTTT. Its protein product is CASRREAGYGDTQYF. The chain is encoded by TRBV27 joined to TRBJ2-3; possibly the D gene is TRBD2, per 6 matching bases. V is shortened by 6 bases, J by 6 bases, and the region joining them spans 19 bases. Per the germline V gene (reference sequence), MNHEY is the CDR1 and SMNVEV is the CDR2. The CDR3 numbers 15 residues from cysteine through phenylalanine. The entry retains the CDR3 DNA only, 45 bases that are in frame from base 1.